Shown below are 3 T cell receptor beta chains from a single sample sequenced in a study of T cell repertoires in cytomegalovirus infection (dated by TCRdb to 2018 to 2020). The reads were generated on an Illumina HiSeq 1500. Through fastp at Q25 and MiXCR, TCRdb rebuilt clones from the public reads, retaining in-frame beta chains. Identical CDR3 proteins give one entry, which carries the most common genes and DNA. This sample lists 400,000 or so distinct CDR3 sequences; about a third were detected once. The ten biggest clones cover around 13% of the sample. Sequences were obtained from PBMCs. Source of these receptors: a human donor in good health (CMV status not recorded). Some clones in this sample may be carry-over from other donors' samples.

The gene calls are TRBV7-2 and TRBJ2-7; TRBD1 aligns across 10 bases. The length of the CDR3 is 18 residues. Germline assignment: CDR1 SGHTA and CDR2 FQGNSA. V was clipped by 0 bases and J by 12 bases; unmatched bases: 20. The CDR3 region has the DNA TGTGCCAGCAGCTTAGCGCCCGGACAGGGGGAGTGGTCCTACGCGCCGTACTTC. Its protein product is CASSLAPGQGEWSYAPYF.

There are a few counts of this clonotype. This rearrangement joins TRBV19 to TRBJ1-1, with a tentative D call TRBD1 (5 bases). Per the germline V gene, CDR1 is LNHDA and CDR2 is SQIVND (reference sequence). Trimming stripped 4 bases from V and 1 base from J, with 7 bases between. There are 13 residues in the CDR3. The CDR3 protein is CASSTGENTEAFF. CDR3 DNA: TGTGCCAGTAGTACGGGGGAGAACACTGAAGCTTTCTTT.

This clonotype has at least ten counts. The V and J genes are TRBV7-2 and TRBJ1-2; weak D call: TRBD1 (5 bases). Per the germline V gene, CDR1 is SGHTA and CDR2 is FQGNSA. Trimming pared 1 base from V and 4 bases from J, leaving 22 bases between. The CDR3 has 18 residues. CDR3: CASSLGGPQPNRRYGYTF. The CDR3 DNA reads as TGTGCCAGCAGCTTAGGGGGCCCACAACCTAATCGACGCTATGGCTACACCTTC.